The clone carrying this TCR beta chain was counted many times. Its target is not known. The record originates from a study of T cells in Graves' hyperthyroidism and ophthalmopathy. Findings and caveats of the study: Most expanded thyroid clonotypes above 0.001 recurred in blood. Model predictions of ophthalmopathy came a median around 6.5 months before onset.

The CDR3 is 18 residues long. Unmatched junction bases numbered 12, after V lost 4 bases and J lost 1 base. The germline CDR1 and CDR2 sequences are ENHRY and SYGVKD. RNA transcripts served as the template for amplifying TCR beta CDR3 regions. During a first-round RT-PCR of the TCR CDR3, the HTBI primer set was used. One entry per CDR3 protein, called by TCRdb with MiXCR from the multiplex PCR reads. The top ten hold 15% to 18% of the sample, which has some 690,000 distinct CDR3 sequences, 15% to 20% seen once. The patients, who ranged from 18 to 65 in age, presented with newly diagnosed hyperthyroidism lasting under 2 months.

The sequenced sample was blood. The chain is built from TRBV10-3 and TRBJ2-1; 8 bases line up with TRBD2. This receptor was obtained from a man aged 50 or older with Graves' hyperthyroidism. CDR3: CAISGGTGTRGSYNEQFF. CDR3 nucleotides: TGTGCCATCAGTGGAGGGACCGGGACTAGGGGGTCCTACAATGAGCAGTTCTTC.